The rows below give T cell receptor beta chains drawn from one sample of a study of T cell repertoires in cytomegalovirus infection. TCRdb reanalysed the reads using MiXCR and keeps one entry per CDR3 protein. The sample carries around 530,000 distinct CDR3 sequences, more than 25% recorded once. The sample taken for sequencing was PBMCs. The receptors originated from a human donor in good health (CMV status not recorded). Some clones in this sample may be carry-over from other donors' samples. CDR3s include the opening cysteine and the closing phenylalanine or tryptophan.

TRBV9,TRBJ2-7,CASSVDVSSYEQYF
TRBV7-8,TRBJ2-5,CASSLDWYQETQYF
TRBV6-2/TRBV6-3,TRBJ1-1,CASGEGGTEAFF
TRBV7-2,TRBJ2-3,CASSHGDTQYF
TRBV7-8,TRBJ2-2,CASSLAPDRGLAENTGELFF
TRBV10-2,TRBJ2-5,CASGAGAETQYF
TRBV19,TRBJ2-3,CASSTRPIAGVGDTQYF
TRBV6-2/TRBV6-3,TRBJ2-1,CASSYSILEREGRGNEQFF
TRBV28,TRBJ1-1,CASSRGDRRNTEAFF
TRBV20-1,TRBJ1-2,CSARDQNRKGGRGYTF
TRBV19,TRBJ1-2,CASSLPWTARSDYGYTF
TRBV6-1,TRBJ1-3,CASSSVGGSGNTIYF
TRBV7-9,TRBJ2-1,CASRTSLRARGAYNEQFF
TRBV20-1,TRBJ2-1,CSARNSASGFVNEQFF
TRBV28,TRBJ2-1,CASSLGLHNEQFF
TRBV7-8,TRBJ1-5,CASSLDLEQPQHF
TRBV6-2/TRBV6-3,TRBJ2-5,CASSYPAGSGQETQYF
TRBV29-1,TRBJ1-2,CSSAAFSGYGEGYTF
TRBV6-1,TRBJ2-3,CASRWGSLGKTDTQYF